One and the same sample provided the 17 T cell receptor beta chains below, sequenced in a study of blood T cell repertoires in COVID-19. Profiled with immunoSEQ multiplex PCR; TCRdb holds only in-frame clones, not every one. The data hold about 120,000 clones, with about nine tenths observed a single time. Sequencing was performed on peripheral blood. The receptor source for this set is a woman in her 70s with acute or convalescent COVID-19.

CDR3 loop: CASSAEAGQGRENEQFF. CDR3 sequence (DNA): TGTGCCAGCAGCGCCGAGGCGGGACAGGGGCGAGAGAATGAGCAGTTCTTC. The chain links TRBV9 to TRBJ2-1, with 10 bases that match TRBD1. Unmatched junction bases numbered 13, after V lost 3 bases and J lost 7 bases. The germline gives CDR1 SGDLS, CDR2 YYNGEE. This CDR3 contains 17 residues. Variable domain in full (rest from reference TRBV9 and TRBJ2-1): DSGVTQTPKHLITATGQRVTLRCSPRSGDLSVYWYQQSLDQGLQFLIQYYNGEERAKGNILERFSAQQFPDLHSELNLSSLELGDSALYFCASSAEAGQGRENEQFFGPGTRLTVL.

The rearrangement uses TRBV30 and TRBJ1-5; the D gene is possibly TRBD1 (5 bases). CDR1 is GTSNPN, CDR2 SVGIG, per germline (reference sequence). V dropped 5 bases and J dropped 4 bases, with 9 bases sitting between them. The CDR3 consists of 12 residues. The CDR3 reads CAWGGRNQPQHF. The CDR3 coding sequence is TGTGCCTGGGGGGGGAGGAATCAGCCCCAGCATTTT.

The chain joins TRBV7-8 to TRBJ2-1, with 11 nucleotides matching TRBD2. V was clipped by 7 bases and J by 9 bases; unmatched bases: 8. The CDR3 length is 14 residues. The germline V gene has CDR1 SGHVS and CDR2 FQNEAQ. The CDR3 spells CASTAGTSGSEQFF. The CDR3, as DNA: TGTGCCAGCACCGCCGGGACTAGCGGTTCTGAGCAGTTCTTC.

This clone showed up just once. The rearrangement joins TRBV6-6 to TRBJ1-2, with D perhaps TRBD1 (5 bases). The CDR3 is 14 residues long. V gave up 7 bases and J gave up 3 bases, with 15 bases separating them. The V gene's germline CDR1 is MNHNY and CDR2 SVGAGI (reference sequence). The CDR3 reads CASNQGSSYYGYTF. Written as DNA, the CDR3 is TGTGCCAGCAACCAGGGTAGCTCCTACTATGGCTACACCTTC.

The V gene is TRBV15, the J gene TRBJ2-5; 10 positions agree with TRBD1. The J segment lost 2 bases and the V segment lost 5 bases, leaving 5 bases of the junction unmatched. The CDR3 has 15 amino acids. Germline CDR1 reads LNHNV; CDR2 reads YYDKDF (reference sequence). CDR3 protein: CATSGTGERQETQYF. In DNA, the CDR3 is TGTGCCACCAGCGGGACAGGGGAACGTCAAGAGACCCAGTACTTC. The complete variable domain, with remaining parts taken from reference TRBV15 and TRBJ2-5, reads DAMVIQNPRYQVTQFGKPVTLSCSQTLNHNVMYWYQQKSSQAPKLLFHYYDKDFNNEADTPDNFQSRRPNTSFCFLDIRSPGLGDTAMYLCATSGTGERQETQYFGPGTRLLVL.

The table lists this clone with a few counts. The chain carries TRBV6-5 and TRBJ1-2; D gene ambiguous. The CDR3 length is 12 residues. V lost 5 bases, J lost 2 bases, and 6 bases lay in between. CDR1 and CDR2 from the germline V gene are MNHEY and SVGAGI. As DNA, the CDR3 is TGTGCCAGCAGTCTCGGGAACTATGGCTACACCTTC. Its protein product is CASSLGNYGYTF.

The rearrangement links TRBV6-2 or TRBV6-3 to TRBJ2-1; 8 bases map to TRBD2. CDR3 length: 16 amino acids. The V segment lost 1 base and the J segment 12 bases; nucleotides outside the gene matches: 14. Germline CDR1 MNHEY, CDR2 SVGEGT. The CDR3 loop reads CASSYYRGGRLDGQFF. The CDR3, as DNA: TGTGCCAGCAGTTACTACCGGGGGGGCAGGCTTGATGGGCAGTTCTTC.

The CDR3 loop is CASKTGTGGYQPQHF. CDR3 DNA: TGTGCCAGTAAAACCGGGACAGGGGGTTATCAGCCCCAGCATTTT. The chain employs TRBV6-5 and TRBJ1-5, with TRBD1 matching over 11 bases. CDR3 length: 15 amino acids. The ends lost 9 bases at V and 5 bases at J; junction bases unmatched: 9. Germline V lookup: CDR1 MNHEY, CDR2 SVGAGI.

The chain links TRBV5-4 to TRBJ2-5; perhaps TRBD2 as D (6 bases). CDR1 and CDR2 (germline): SGHNT, YYREEE (reference sequence). The CDR3 runs 14 residues. Trimming removed 3 bases from V and 5 bases from J, with 14 bases in between. For the CDR3, the DNA is TGTGCCAGCAGCTCGCCGGGAGCTGTTGAGACCCAGTACTTC. Protein sequence: CASSSPGAVETQYF.

The V and J genes are TRBV28 and TRBJ2-5; 12 bases are a match to TRBD2. V lost 5 bases to trimming and J lost 0 bases; unmatched junction nucleotides: 7. This CDR3 is 17 amino acids long. Per the germline V gene, CDR1 is MDHEN and CDR2 is SYDVKM. The CDR3 DNA reads TGTGCCAGCAGTCCTACACTAGCGGGGGGACACCAAGAGACCCAGTACTTC. This gives the protein CASSPTLAGGHQETQYF. Supplemented by reference TRBV28 and TRBJ2-5, the full variable domain reads DVKVTQSSRYLVKRTGEKVFLECVQDMDHENMFWYRQDPGLGLRLIYFSYDVKMKEKGDIPEGYSVSREKKERFSLILESASTNQTSMYLCASSPTLAGGHQETQYFGPGTRLLVL.

This clone has more than one count but fewer than ten. The chain carries TRBV7-2 and TRBJ2-2, with D unclear. The CDR3 totals 14 residues. CDR1 SGHTA and CDR2 FQGNSA come from the germline V gene. With 0 bases removed from V and 4 bases from J, the gap between germline ends came to 6 bases. CDR3 sequence: CASSLASLTGELFF. CDR3 in DNA: TGTGCCAGCAGCTTAGCTAGTCTCACCGGGGAGCTGTTTTTT.

This sequence joins TRBV11-2 and TRBJ2-7; D may be TRBD1 (6 bases). The CDR3 has 12 residues. Trimming pared 1 base from V and 6 bases from J, leaving 7 bases between. Looked up from germline, CDR1 is SGHAT and CDR2 is FQNNGV. The CDR3 protein is CASSLAGVEQYF. The CDR3 DNA is TGTGCCAGCAGCTTAGCAGGGGTCGAGCAGTACTTC.

The rearrangement joins TRBV5-1 to TRBJ2-5, with 11 bases lining up with TRBD2. CDR1 is SGHRS, CDR2 YFSETQ, per germline. The CDR3 length is 16 residues. With 3 bases clipped from V and 2 bases from J, the junction kept 6 bases outside the gene matches. CDR3: CASSSPLAGAQETQYF. The CDR3 region has the DNA TGCGCCAGCAGCTCCCCACTAGCGGGGGCACAAGAGACCCAGTACTTC.

This clone has just a few counts. The rearrangement uses TRBV30 and TRBJ1-4; D gene ambiguous. The V and J ends lost 6 bases and 8 bases respectively, with 10 bases between them. This CDR3 contains 11 residues. CDR1 is GTSNPN and CDR2 is SVGIG in the germline V gene (reference sequence). CDR3 nucleotide sequence: TGTGCCTGTTACCGAGGGGAAAAACTGTTTTTT. Protein sequence: CACYRGEKLFF.

The chain joins TRBV9 to TRBJ2-7; 7 positions match TRBD1. The CDR3 covers 15 residues. Germline CDR1 reads SGDLS; CDR2 reads YYNGEE. Trimming took 4 bases from V and 3 from J; bases not matched to a gene: 10. The CDR3 nucleotides are TGTGCCAGCAGCTCTGACAGGGCTGGATACTACGAGCAGTACTTC. Amino acids: CASSSDRAGYYEQYF.

The J gene is TRBJ1-2, the V gene TRBV19, with D maybe TRBD1 (6 bases). CDR1 is LNHDA, CDR2 SQIVND, per germline (reference sequence). The ends were cut back, 3 bases at V and 4 bases at J, with 12 bases in the middle. The CDR3 loop spans 14 amino acids. CDR3: CASSILTGPYGYTF. The CDR3 coding sequence is TGTGCCAGTAGTATCCTGACAGGACCCTATGGCTACACCTTC. The full variable domain, rest sourced from reference TRBV19 and TRBJ1-2, is DGGITQSPKYLFRKEGQNVTLSCEQNLNHDAMYWYRQDPGQGLRLIYYSQIVNDFQKGDIAEGYSVSREKKESFPLTVTSAQKNPTAFYLCASSILTGPYGYTFGSGTRLTVV.

The chain couples TRBV10-2 to TRBJ1-1, with 8 bases matching TRBD1. The CDR3 length is 15 residues. V lost 5 bases, J lost 1 base, and 6 bases stayed unmatched. The germline gives CDR1 WSHSY, CDR2 SAAADI. CDR3 sequence: CASSHQGQGNTEAFF. Here the CDR3 DNA reads TGCGCCAGCAGTCATCAAGGACAGGGGAACACTGAAGCTTTCTTT.